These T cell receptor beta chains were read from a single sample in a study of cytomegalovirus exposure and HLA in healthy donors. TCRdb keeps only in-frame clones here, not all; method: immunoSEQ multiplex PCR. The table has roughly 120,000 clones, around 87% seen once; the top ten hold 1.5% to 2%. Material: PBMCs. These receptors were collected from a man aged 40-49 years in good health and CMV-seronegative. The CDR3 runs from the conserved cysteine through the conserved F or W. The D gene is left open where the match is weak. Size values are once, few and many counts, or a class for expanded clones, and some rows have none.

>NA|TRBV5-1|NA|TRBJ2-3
CASGQGGLITDTQYF
TGCGCCAGCGGCCAGGGGGGCCTCATCACAGATACGCAGTATTTT
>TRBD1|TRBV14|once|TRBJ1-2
CASSQDWGQGARGYTF
TGTGCCAGCAGCCAAGATTGGGGACAGGGGGCGCGAGGCTACACCTTC
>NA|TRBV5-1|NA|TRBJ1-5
CASSLAGASNQPQHF
TGCGCCAGCAGCTTGGCTGGGGCTAGCAATCAGCCCCAGCATTTT
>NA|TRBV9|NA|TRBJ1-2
CASSVGAPGGRRGYTF
TGTGCCAGCAGCGTAGGGGCCCCGGGAGGGCGCAGGGGCTACACCTTC
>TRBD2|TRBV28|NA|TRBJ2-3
CASSLQPLAGGTDTQYF
TGTGCCAGCAGTTTACAGCCCTTAGCGGGGGGCACAGATACGCAGTATTTT
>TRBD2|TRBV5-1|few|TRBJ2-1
CASSLLAGGPGSYNEQFF
TGCGCCAGCAGCCTACTAGCGGGGGGGCCTGGCTCCTACAATGAGCAGTTCTTC
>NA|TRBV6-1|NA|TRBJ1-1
CASRSTGMSEAFF
TGTGCCAGCAGATCTACAGGGATGAGTGAAGCTTTCTTT
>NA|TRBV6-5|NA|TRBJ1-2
CAASPGPSYGYTF
TGTGCCGCCTCACCGGGTCCTTCCTATGGCTACACCTTC
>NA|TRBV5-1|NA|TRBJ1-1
CASSWGGNTEAFF
TGCGCCAGCAGCTGGGGGGGGAACACTGAAGCTTTCTTT
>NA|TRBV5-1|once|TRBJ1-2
CASSEIDSNYGYTF
TGCGCCAGCAGCGAGATAGACAGTAACTATGGCTACACCTTC
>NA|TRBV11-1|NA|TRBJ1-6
CASSDSRVTAFSPLHF
TGTGCCAGCAGTGACTCCAGGGTGACGGCGTTCTCACCCCTCCACTTT
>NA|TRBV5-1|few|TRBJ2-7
CASSSGQRASYEQYF
TGCGCCAGCAGCTCCGGACAGAGAGCCTCCTACGAGCAGTACTTC
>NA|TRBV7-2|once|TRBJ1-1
CASSSYIQNTEAFF
TGTGCCAGCAGCTCGTATATACAGAACACTGAAGCTTTCTTT
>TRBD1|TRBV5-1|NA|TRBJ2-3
CASTAELDRDLDTQYF
TGCGCCAGCACCGCCGAACTGGACAGGGATTTAGATACGCAGTATTTT
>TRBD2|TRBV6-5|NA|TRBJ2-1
CASSSGLADLEQFF
TGTGCCAGCAGTTCCGGACTAGCGGATCTCGAGCAGTTCTTC
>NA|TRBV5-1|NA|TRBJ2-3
CASQGGKSQYF
TGCGCCAGCCAGGGGGGCAAGTCGCAGTATTTT
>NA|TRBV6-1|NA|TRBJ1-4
CASSVFQGTDNEKLFF
TGTGCCAGCAGTGTATTTCAGGGGACCGATAATGAAAAACTGTTTTTT
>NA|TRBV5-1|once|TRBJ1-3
CASSSPGHGNTIYF
TGCGCCAGCAGCTCCCCGGGACATGGAAACACCATATATTTT
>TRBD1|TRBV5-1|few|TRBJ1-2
CASSLAAPMLGTGANGYTF
TGCGCCAGCAGCTTGGCGGCTCCTATGCTCGGGACAGGGGCGAATGGCTACACCTTC
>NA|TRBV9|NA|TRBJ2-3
CASSVDGASTDTQYF
TGTGCCAGCAGCGTAGATGGGGCCAGCACAGATACGCAGTATTTT
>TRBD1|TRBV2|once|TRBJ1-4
CASWGQGHEKLFF
TGTGCCAGCTGGGGACAGGGGCACGAAAAACTGTTTTTT
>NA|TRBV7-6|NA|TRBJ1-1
CASSLGARNTEAFF
TGTGCCAGCAGCTTAGGGGCCCGGAACACTGAAGCTTTCTTT
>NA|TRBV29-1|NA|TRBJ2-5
CSVVGGTETQYF
TGCAGCGTTGTTGGGGGCACGGAGACCCAGTACTTC
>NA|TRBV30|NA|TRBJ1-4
CAWGTPEKLFF
TGTGCCTGGGGGACACCTGAAAAACTGTTTTTT
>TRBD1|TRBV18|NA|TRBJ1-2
CASSPIERGRNGYTF
TGTGCCAGCTCACCAATCGAAAGGGGGCGAAATGGCTACACCTTC
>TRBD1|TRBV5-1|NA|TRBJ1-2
CASSLEGQGKGYTF
TGCGCCAGCAGCCTGGAGGGACAGGGGAAGGGCTACACCTTC
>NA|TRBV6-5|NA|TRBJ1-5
CASSSLRGNQPQHF
TGTGCCAGCAGTTCCCTTAGAGGCAATCAGCCCCAGCATTTT
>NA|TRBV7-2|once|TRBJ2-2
CASSASGTFNTGELFF
TGTGCCAGCAGCGCCTCCGGGACATTCAACACCGGGGAGCTGTTTTTT
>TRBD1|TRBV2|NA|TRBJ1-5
CASRTGGRINQPQHF
TGTGCCAGCAGGACAGGGGGTCGGATAAATCAGCCCCAGCATTTT
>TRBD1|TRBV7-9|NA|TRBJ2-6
CASSSGTAFSGANVLTF
TGTGCCAGCAGCTCCGGGACAGCCTTCTCTGGGGCCAACGTCCTGACTTTC
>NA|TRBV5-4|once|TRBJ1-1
CASSFQANTEAFF
TGTGCCAGCAGCTTCCAGGCAAACACTGAAGCTTTCTTT
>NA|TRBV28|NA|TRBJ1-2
CASLSDRSYGYTF
TGTGCCAGTCTCTCGGACAGATCCTATGGCTACACCTTC
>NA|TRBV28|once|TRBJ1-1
CASRRWNTEAFF
TGTGCCAGCCGGAGATGGAACACTGAAGCTTTCTTT
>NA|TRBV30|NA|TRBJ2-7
CAWSPEYEQYF
TGTGCCTGGAGTCCCGAGTACGAGCAGTACTTC
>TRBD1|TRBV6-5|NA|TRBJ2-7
CASRSTGNEQYF
TGTGCCAGCAGGTCGACAGGGAACGAGCAGTACTTC
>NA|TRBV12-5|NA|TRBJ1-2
CASSGQGLHGYGYTF
TGTGCTAGTTCAGGGCAGGGGCTGCACGGCTATGGCTACACCTTC
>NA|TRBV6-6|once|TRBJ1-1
CASSYSRRADTEAFF
TGTGCCAGCAGTTACTCGCGCAGGGCGGATACTGAAGCTTTCTTT
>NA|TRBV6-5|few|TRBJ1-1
CASSYSRGSTEAFF
TGTGCCAGCAGTTACTCGAGGGGGAGCACTGAAGCTTTCTTT